The rows below give T cell receptor beta chains drawn from one sample of a study of vaccination and CD4 T cells after COVID-19. TCRdb passed the PCR reads through MiXCR, listing each CDR3 protein once. The table records approximately 16,000 distinct CDR3 sequences, about 30% of them present only once. These receptors have no known antigen. Source material: cultured CD4+ T cells from blood. The receptor set was obtained from a human donor with COVID-19. CDR3s include the opening cysteine and the closing phenylalanine or tryptophan. Fields, in order: J gene, clone size, D gene, V gene, CDR3 DNA, CDR3 protein. The D gene is left open where the match is weak. The size entry is marked missing in some rows and otherwise reads once, few, many or a size class.

>TRBJ1-5|.|.|TRBV5-8
TGTGCCAGCAGCTTCGGGGGTTGGAATCAGCCCCAGCATTTT
CASSFGGWNQPQHF
>TRBJ1-2|.|TRBD1|TRBV7-9
TGTGCCAGCAGCCACGGACAGGGGGCACGGGGCTACACCTTC
CASSHGQGARGYTF
>TRBJ2-7|.|.|TRBV4-2
TGTGCCAGCAGCCAAGATCCACGAAGTTTCTACGAGCAGTACTTC
CASSQDPRSFYEQYF
>TRBJ2-1|.|.|TRBV12-3/TRBV12-4
TGTGCCAGCAGTTGGGGCAGGGGTGATGAGCAGTTCTTC
CASSWGRGDEQFF
>TRBJ1-5|.|.|TRBV12-3/TRBV12-4
TGTGCCAGCAGTCCCAGAGACAGCAACAATCAGCCCCAGCATTTT
CASSPRDSNNQPQHF
>TRBJ1-1|.|TRBD1|TRBV7-3
TGTGCCAGCAGCTTATACGGGGACAGTTATAAAGCTTTCTTT
CASSLYGDSYKAFF
>TRBJ2-3|.|.|TRBV7-9
TGTGCCAGCAGCAGGGGGGGAGACACAGATACGCAGTATTTT
CASSRGGDTDTQYF
>TRBJ2-7|.|.|TRBV5-4
TGTGCCAGCAGCTCGGACAGCCGCTACGAGCAGTACTTC
CASSSDSRYEQYF
>TRBJ2-3|.|TRBD1|TRBV10-3
TGTGCCATCAAACCAGGGGGTCGGCCACCAGTCGCTAGCACAGATACGCAGTATTTT
CAIKPGGRPPVASTDTQYF
>TRBJ2-3|.|TRBD2|TRBV6-1
TGTGCCAGCAGGGGCGGGGGGGCCCGCACAGATACGCAGTATTTT
CASRGGGARTDTQYF
>TRBJ1-5|few|TRBD1|TRBV2
TGTGCCAGCAGCCCCCGACCCGGGACAGGGGACTATTATAGCAATCAGCCCCAGCATTTT
CASSPRPGTGDYYSNQPQHF
>TRBJ2-5|.|.|TRBV5-4
TGTGCCAGCAGCTTGGAGGAGACCCAGTACTTC
CASSLEETQYF
>TRBJ2-3|.|.|TRBV29-1
TGCAGCGTTGATTCACCTAGCACAGATACGCAGTATTTT
CSVDSPSTDTQYF
>TRBJ1-5|.|.|TRBV5-8
TGTGCCAGCAGCGAGGGAGGTCAGCCCCAGCATTTT
CASSEGGQPQHF
>TRBJ2-4|.|TRBD1|TRBV27
TGTGCCAGCAGTTTCCCCACACAGGGGATAGCCAAAAACATTCAGTACTTC
CASSFPTQGIAKNIQYF
>TRBJ2-2|few|.|TRBV20-1
TGCAGTGCTACGGACGGTCGCTCGAACACCGGGGAGCTGTTTTTT
CSATDGRSNTGELFF
>TRBJ2-3|.|.|TRBV7-2
TGTGCCAGCAGCTTAGCGGGGGTTAGCACAGATACGCAGTATTTT
CASSLAGVSTDTQYF
>TRBJ1-5|.|.|TRBV7-2
TGTGCCAGCAGCTTAGGGACGAGGCAGCCCCAGCATTTT
CASSLGTRQPQHF
>TRBJ1-2|few|.|TRBV2
TGTGCCAGCACCGGGGTCCGCAGGGAGCATGGCTACACCTTC
CASTGVRREHGYTF
>TRBJ2-7|few|.|TRBV20-1
TGCAGTGCTAGGAGGGGTTCCTTCCCATCTGAGCAGTACTTC
CSARRGSFPSEQYF